The 8 T cell receptor beta chains presented below share a single source sample, sequenced in a study of OX40 agonist ivuxolimab in advanced cancers. This table comes from immunoSEQ multiplex PCR, and its TCRdb copy is limited to in-frame clones, with some not included. The data show 39,000 or so clones, 90% to 95% seen once. Sequenced material: CD4+ or CD8+ T cells sorted from blood, taken in a trial of the OX40 agonist ivuxolimab. All receptors come from an adult with an advanced solid tumor such as melanoma, head and neck, liver or kidney cancer.

The rearrangement joins TRBV28 to TRBJ2-1; 16 bases are shared with TRBD2. V lost 7 bases, J lost 12 bases, and 6 bases stayed unmatched. This CDR3 is built from 14 residues. The V gene's germline CDR1 is MDHEN and CDR2 SYDVKM. CDR3 nucleotide sequence: TGTGCCAGCACCCTAGGGACTAGCGGGAGGGGGCAGTTCTTC. Translated, it gives CASTLGTSGRGQFF.

J is TRBJ1-2 and V is TRBV9; tentatively, D is TRBD1 (5 bases). Germline CDR1 and CDR2: SGDLS and YYNGEE. The CDR3 contains 15 residues. Trimming removed 0 bases at V and 4 bases at J, with 13 bases between. CDR3 amino acids: CASSVAQGKSYGYTF. The CDR3 coding sequence is TGTGCCAGCAGCGTAGCGCAGGGAAAGAGCTATGGCTACACCTTC.

V gene TRBV11-3 combines with J gene TRBJ2-4; TRBD1 matches 8 bases. Looked up from germline, CDR1 is SGHNT and CDR2 is YENEEA. J lost 6 bases, V lost 2 bases, and 9 bases had no gene match. The CDR3 has 16 amino acids. CDR3 protein: CASSLYGTGRVNIQYF. The CDR3 nucleotides read TGTGCCAGCAGCTTATATGGGACAGGCCGTGTAAACATTCAGTACTTC.

The rearrangement links TRBV5-4 to TRBJ2-3; a weak D match, TRBD2 (5 bases). Trimming took off 0 bases at V and 6 bases at J, with 14 bases between the two ends. Germline V gene data show CDR1 as SGHNT and CDR2 as YYREEE (reference sequence). The CDR3 covers 15 residues. The DNA of the CDR3 is TGTGCCAGCAGCTTGGGGATCGGGGTAGGTGATACGCAGTATTTT. It translates to CASSLGIGVGDTQYF. The complete variable domain, with remaining parts taken from reference TRBV5-4 and TRBJ2-3, reads ETGVTQSPTHLIKTRGQQVTLRCSSQSGHNTVSWYQQALGQGPQFIFQYYREEENGRGNFPPRFSGLQFPNYSSELNVNALELDDSALYLCASSLGIGVGDTQYFGPGTRLTVL.

The V call is TRBV30, the J call TRBJ2-7; TRBD2 matches 11 bases. This CDR3 has 17 amino acids. The V and J ends lost 2 bases and 3 bases, in that order; junction bases with no gene match: 12. Germline assignment: CDR1 GTSNPN and CDR2 SVGIG (reference sequence). CDR3 protein: CAWSTQVVLAGDYEQYF. Here the CDR3 DNA reads TGTGCCTGGAGTACCCAGGTAGTACTAGCGGGAGACTACGAGCAGTACTTC.

J is TRBJ2-7 and V is TRBV14; 8 nucleotides agree with TRBD2. J gave up 4 bases and V 1 base, and 15 bases lay outside the gene matches. This CDR3 is 18 amino acids long. The germline gives CDR1 SGHDN, CDR2 FVKESK. CDR3 residues: CASSQAIREGLVFYEQYF. In DNA form, the CDR3 reads TGTGCCAGCAGCCAAGCGATCCGGGAGGGCCTCGTTTTTTACGAGCAGTACTTC.

The rearrangement joins TRBV11-2 to TRBJ1-3; D is undetermined. Germline V gives CDR1 SGHAT, CDR2 FQNNGV. The ends were cut back, 5 bases at V and 4 bases at J, with 6 bases in the middle. There are 12 residues in the CDR3. The CDR3 spells CASSLLGNTIYF. For the CDR3, the DNA is TGTGCCAGCAGCCTACTGGGAAACACCATATATTTT. Together with reference TRBV11-2 and TRBJ1-3, the CDR3 gives the full variable domain: EAGVAQSPRYKIIEKRQSVAFWCNPISGHATLYWYQQILGQGPKLLIQFQNNGVVDDSQLPKDRFSAERLKGVDSTLKIQPAKLEDSAVYLCASSLLGNTIYFGEGSWLTVV.

This clone was recorded once. This chain joins TRBV7-9 and TRBJ2-1; D remains unclear. Trimming removed 5 bases from V and 4 bases from J, with 6 bases in between. This CDR3 spans 12 amino acids. Germline CDR1 and CDR2: SEHNR and FQNEAQ (reference sequence). CDR3 in DNA: TGTGCCAGCAGCGGCGGTTACAATGAGCAGTTCTTC. This gives the protein CASSGGYNEQFF.